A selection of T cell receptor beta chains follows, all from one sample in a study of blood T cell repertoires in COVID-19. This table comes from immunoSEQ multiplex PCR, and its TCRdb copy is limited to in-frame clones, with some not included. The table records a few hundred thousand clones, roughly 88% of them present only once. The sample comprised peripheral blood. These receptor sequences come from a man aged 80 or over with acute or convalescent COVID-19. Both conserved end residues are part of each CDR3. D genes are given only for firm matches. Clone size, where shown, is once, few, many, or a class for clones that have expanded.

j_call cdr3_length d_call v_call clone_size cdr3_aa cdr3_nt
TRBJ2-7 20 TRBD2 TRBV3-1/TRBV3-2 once CASSQEFDVLAGGSSYEQYF TGTGCCAGCAGCCAAGAGTTCGATGTACTAGCGGGGGGAAGCTCCTACGAGCAGTACTTC
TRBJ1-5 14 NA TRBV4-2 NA CASSQAGNNQPQHF TGTGCCAGCAGCCAAGCAGGGAACAATCAGCCCCAGCATTTT
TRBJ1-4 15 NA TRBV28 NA CASSRPGQANEKLFF TGTGCCAGCAGCCGACCGGGACAAGCTAATGAAAAACTGTTTTTT
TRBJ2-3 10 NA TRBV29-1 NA CSVATDTQYF TGCAGCGTTGCTACAGATACGCAGTATTTT
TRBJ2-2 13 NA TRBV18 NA CASSSEQTGELFF TGTGCCAGCTCATCTGAACAGACCGGGGAGCTGTTTTTT
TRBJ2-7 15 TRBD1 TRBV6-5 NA CASSTGTVRSYEQYF TGTGCCAGCAGTACGGGGACAGTCCGCTCCTACGAGCAGTACTTC
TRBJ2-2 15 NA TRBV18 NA CASSPLQGRSGELFF TGTGCCAGCTCACCACTCCAGGGAAGGTCCGGGGAGCTGTTTTTT
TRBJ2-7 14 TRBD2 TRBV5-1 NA CASSPNAGVREQYF TGCGCCAGCAGCCCGAACGCGGGAGTCCGCGAGCAGTACTTC
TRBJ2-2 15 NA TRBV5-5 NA CASSLRYRGAGELFF TGTGCCAGCAGCTTGAGGTACCGGGGAGCCGGGGAGCTGTTTTTT
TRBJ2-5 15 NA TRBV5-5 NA CASSFRGLGQETQYF TGTGCCAGCAGCTTTAGGGGGTTAGGACAAGAGACCCAGTACTTC
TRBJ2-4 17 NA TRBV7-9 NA CASSPGHGGLAKNIQYF TGTGCCAGCAGCCCGGGACACGGTGGTTTGGCCAAAAACATTCAGTACTTC
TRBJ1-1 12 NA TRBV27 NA CASKGGITEAFF TGTGCCAGCAAGGGAGGGATCACTGAAGCTTTCTTT
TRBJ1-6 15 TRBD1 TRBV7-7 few CASSYGWDRNSPLHF TGTGCCAGCAGCTATGGATGGGACAGAAATTCACCCCTCCACTTT
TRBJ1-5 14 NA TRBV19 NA CASSSGRTGGPQHF TGTGCCAGTAGCTCCGGACGGACCGGGGGGCCCCAGCATTTT
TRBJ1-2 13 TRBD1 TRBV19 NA CASSAGQVMRYTF TGTGCCAGTAGTGCGGGACAGGTTATGAGGTACACCTTC
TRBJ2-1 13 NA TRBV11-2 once CASSLAVDREQFF TGTGCCAGCAGCTTAGCGGTAGACAGAGAGCAGTTCTTC
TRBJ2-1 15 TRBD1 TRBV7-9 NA CASSLQGASYNEQFF TGTGCCAGCAGCTTACAGGGGGCTTCCTACAATGAGCAGTTCTTC
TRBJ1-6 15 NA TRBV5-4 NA CASSLKGLNNSPLHF TGTGCCAGCAGCTTAAAGGGGCTAAATAATTCACCCCTCCACTTT
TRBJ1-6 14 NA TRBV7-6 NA CASSLSYSNSPLHF TGTGCCAGCAGCTTGTCGTATTCTAATTCACCCCTCCACTTT
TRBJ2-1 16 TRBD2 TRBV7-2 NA CASSFVAGGLSNEQFF TGTGCCAGCAGCTTCGTAGCGGGGGGGCTTAGTAATGAGCAGTTCTTC
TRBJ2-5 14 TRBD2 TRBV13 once CASSLGSGIETQYF TGTGCCAGCAGCTTAGGTAGCGGGATAGAGACCCAGTACTTC
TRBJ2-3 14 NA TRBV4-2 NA CASSQETSTDTQYF TGTGCCAGCAGCCAAGAGACTAGCACAGATACGCAGTATTTT
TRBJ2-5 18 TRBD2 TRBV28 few CASSLRLWLAGKEETQYF TGTGCCAGCAGTTTACGACTTTGGCTAGCGGGAAAAGAGGAGACCCAGTACTTC
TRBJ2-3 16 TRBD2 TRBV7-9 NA CASSLGRGSGADTQYF TGTGCCAGCAGCTTAGGCCGGGGTAGCGGGGCAGATACGCAGTATTTT
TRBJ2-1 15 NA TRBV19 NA CASSNDRSSYNEQFF TGTGCCAGTAGTAACGACAGGAGCTCCTACAATGAGCAGTTCTTC
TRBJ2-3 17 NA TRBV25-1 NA CASSEYQKGVPTDTQYF TGTGCCAGCAGTGAATATCAAAAAGGGGTTCCGACAGATACGCAGTATTTT
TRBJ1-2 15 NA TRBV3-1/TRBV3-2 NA CASSLLGRGYYGYTF TGTGCCAGCAGCCTCCTCGGGAGGGGGTACTATGGCTACACCTTC
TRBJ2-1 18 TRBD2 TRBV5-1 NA CASSLAAGTSGGYNEQFF TGCGCCAGCAGCTTAGCGGCCGGGACTAGCGGGGGTTACAATGAGCAGTTCTTC
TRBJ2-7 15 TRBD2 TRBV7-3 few CASSIIAGGVYEQYF TGTGCCAGCAGCATCATAGCGGGAGGGGTTTACGAGCAGTACTTC
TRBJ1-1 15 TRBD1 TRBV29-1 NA CSVYRGRETNTEAFF TGCAGCGTATACAGGGGTCGGGAGACGAACACTGAAGCTTTCTTT
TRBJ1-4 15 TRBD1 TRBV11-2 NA CASSLGGQAVKKLFF TGTGCCAGCAGCCTAGGGGGACAGGCCGTGAAGAAACTGTTTTTT
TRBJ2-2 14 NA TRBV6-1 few CASSEARLVGELFF TGTGCCAGCAGTGAAGCGCGACTTGTCGGGGAGCTGTTTTTT
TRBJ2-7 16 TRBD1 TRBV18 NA CASSRQGEKLGGEQYF TGTGCCAGCTCACGCCAGGGGGAAAAACTAGGAGGCGAGCAGTACTTC
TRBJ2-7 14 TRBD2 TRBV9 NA CASSVGGGADEQYF TGTGCCAGCAGCGTAGGCGGGGGGGCCGACGAGCAGTACTTC
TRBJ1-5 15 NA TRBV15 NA CATSSAHSGWGPQHF TGTGCCACCAGCAGTGCCCATTCGGGGTGGGGGCCCCAGCATTTT
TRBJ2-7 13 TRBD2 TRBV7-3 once CASSSSGRREQYF TGTGCCAGCAGCTCTAGCGGGAGACGCGAGCAGTACTTC
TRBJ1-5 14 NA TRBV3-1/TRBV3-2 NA CASSQDTVNQPQHF TGTGCCAGCAGCCAAGATACGGTAAATCAGCCCCAGCATTTT
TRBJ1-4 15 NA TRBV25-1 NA CASTSTSGLGEKLFF TGTGCCAGCACCTCGACTTCAGGACTCGGTGAAAAACTGTTTTTT